This T cell receptor (beta chain) was found in a study of cytomegalovirus exposure and HLA in healthy donors. Study findings and constraints: Roughly uniform depth of sequencing across donors was assumed in presence/absence analyses. One later analysis reportedly identified an Asian-associated ancestry cluster that showed fewer N-insertions than the approximately 710-donor mean. The only immune exposure information that was available was CMV serostatus.

13 Jbeta primers and 60 Vbeta primers were used for the PCR. TCRdb's copy holds only in-frame clones and misses some; the assay was immunoSEQ multiplex PCR. The profile shows 99,000 or so clones, 77% of them singletons. Germline trimming cut 3 bases from V and 8 bases from J; bases unmatched to any gene: 1. Germline V CDR1 and CDR2: SGDLS, YYNGEE. This CDR3 spans 13 amino acids. Notes on this clone: Its matching antigen is unknown.

Despite likely unrecorded immune exposures, the donors were nominally healthy at the time of sampling. The chain couples TRBV9 to TRBJ2-1; 11 nucleotides match TRBD2. Sequenced input: PBMCs. The origin of this receptor is a woman between 40 and 50 years old in good health and CMV-seropositive. CDR3 sequence (DNA): TGTGCCAGCAGCGAGACTAGCGGGGATGAGCAGTTCTTC. Amino acids: CASSETSGDEQFF.